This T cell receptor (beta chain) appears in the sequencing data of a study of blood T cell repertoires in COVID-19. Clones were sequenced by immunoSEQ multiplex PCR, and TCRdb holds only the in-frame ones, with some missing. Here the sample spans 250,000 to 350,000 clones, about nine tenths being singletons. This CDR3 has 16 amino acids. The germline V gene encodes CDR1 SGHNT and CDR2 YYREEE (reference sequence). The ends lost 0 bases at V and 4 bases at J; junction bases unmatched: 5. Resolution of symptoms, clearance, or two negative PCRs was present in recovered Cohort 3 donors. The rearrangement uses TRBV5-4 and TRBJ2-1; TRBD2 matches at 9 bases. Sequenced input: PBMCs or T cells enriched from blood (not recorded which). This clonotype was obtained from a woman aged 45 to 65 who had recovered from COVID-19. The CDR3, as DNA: TGTGCCAGCAGCTTGGCGTTGCGGGAGGGGTACAATGAGCAGTTCTTC. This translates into CASSLALREGYNEQFF.